The sequence of this TCR beta chain was determined in a study of shared clonotypes between healthy human individuals. Study-wide findings and caveats: Compared with memory subsets, naive subsets generally had larger estimated richness. Across four donors, naive CD4 shared around 5.1%, naive CD8 more than 3%, memory CD4 2% to 2.5%, memory CD8 0.4%.

Deletions cut 2 bases from V and 6 bases from J, with 4 bases between. Germline CDR1 and CDR2: MNHEY and SMNVEV (reference sequence). The CDR3 consists of 12 residues. Assay execution proceeded at the deep level. Repertoires were generated with immunoSEQ multiplex PCR, while TCRdb's copy carries only in-frame clones and drops some. The profile shows roughly 380,000 clones, around 96% of them singletons. Comments on this clone: The target antigen is unknown.

The chain uses TRBV27 and TRBJ2-2; D is unresolved. This sequence was found in a man under 40 in good health. Sequenced input: memory CD8+ T cells sorted from blood. The subset: CD45RO+ cells pooled with CCR7-negative TemRA cells. The CDR3 here is CASSLIAGELFF. The DNA of the CDR3 is TGTGCCAGCAGTTTAATCGCCGGGGAGCTGTTTTTT.